Presented here are 11 T cell receptor beta chains from one specimen sequenced in a study of human T cells and chemical hapten exposure. Sample time point: patch test 3, about 24 weeks after DPC sensitization. Noted treatment: therapeutic diphenylcyclopropenone sensitization with weekly scalp DPC. One entry per CDR3 protein results from TCRdb running MiXCR on the RACE reads. The sample lists about 76,000 distinct CDR3 sequences; 10% to 15% were seen once. This material consisted of whole blood, taken in connection with sensitization to the hapten diphenylcyclopropenone (DPC). These receptors all come from a woman in her forties or fifties with alopecia areata. Some clones in this sample may be carry-over from other donors' samples.

This clonotype has ten or more counts. The V and J genes are TRBV20-1 and TRBJ1-4, with D perhaps TRBD1 (5 bases). V was pared by 3 bases and J by 3 bases, with 8 bases between. CDR3 size: 13 residues. Germline V gene lookup returns CDR1 DFQATT and CDR2 SNEGSKA (reference sequence). The CDR3 loop is CSARSRANEKLFF. In DNA form, the CDR3 reads TGCAGTGCTAGGTCCAGGGCTAATGAAAAACTGTTTTTT.

This clonotype was counted only a few times. The CDR3 bases are TGTGCCAGCAGTTACCTGAGGAGCTCCTACAATGAGCAGTTCTTC. It translates to CASSYLRSSYNEQFF. The genes are TRBV6-5 and TRBJ2-1, with no clear D. Germline V gene sequence: CDR1 MNHEY, CDR2 SVGAGI. Trimming stripped 2 bases from V and 0 bases from J, with 8 bases between. The CDR3 consists of 15 residues.

Only a few counts were recorded for this clonotype. This chain joins TRBV4-2 and TRBJ1-6; no clear D. The germline V and J ends were trimmed by 0 bases and 7 bases, with 7 bases remaining between them. Germline V gene sequence: CDR1 LGHNA, CDR2 YNFKEQ. CDR3 length: 14 amino acids. CDR3 sequence: CASSQDPENSPLHF. The CDR3 nucleotides are TGTGCCAGCAGCCAAGATCCCGAGAATTCACCCCTCCACTTT.

This clonotype was detected many times. The CDR3 DNA reads TGTGCCAGCAGCCCATCTGGCGGTGATGGTAATTCACCCCTCCACTTT. This gives the protein CASSPSGGDGNSPLHF. This sequence joins TRBV6-8 and TRBJ1-6, with unresolved D. This CDR3 is 16 amino acids long. V shed 6 bases and J shed 6 bases, with 18 bases lying between them. CDR1 and CDR2 from the germline V gene are MNHGY and SAAAGT.

This clonotype was seen only a few times. The rearrangement joins TRBV6-5 to TRBJ1-6, with a possible D match to TRBD1 (6 bases). The CDR3 runs to 15 residues. Trimming took 2 bases from V and 7 from J, leaving 12 bases between them. CDR1 is MNHEY, CDR2 SVGAGI, per germline. DNA of the CDR3: TGTGCCAGCAGTTACCTCCGGGGGCTCAATTCACCCCTCCACTTT. Protein sequence: CASSYLRGLNSPLHF.

This clonotype was detected ten times or more. The rearrangement links TRBV29-1 to TRBJ1-5; tentative D call: TRBD1 (5 bases). The CDR3 totals 13 residues. Trimming shortened V by 6 bases and J by 3 bases, and 12 bases separated the two germline ends. CDR1 and CDR2 from the germline V gene are SQVTM and ANQGSEA. The CDR3 is CSVQQAYNQPQHF. For the CDR3, the DNA is TGCAGCGTCCAACAGGCCTACAATCAGCCCCAGCATTTT.

The V and J genes are TRBV28 and TRBJ2-2, with D tentatively TRBD2 (6 bases). Trimming took 7 bases from V and 2 from J, leaving 14 bases between them. The CDR3 extends over 15 amino acids. The germline gives CDR1 MDHEN, CDR2 SYDVKM. The CDR3 DNA is TGTGCCAGCACCCCCCCCGGGGGTAACACCGGGGAGCTGTTTTTT. It translates to CASTPPGGNTGELFF.

This clonotype was seen ten or more times. The chain links TRBV30 to TRBJ1-6; D is undetermined. CDR3 length equals 13 residues. Germline V gene data show CDR1 as GTSNPN and CDR2 as SVGIG (reference sequence). The V end lost 2 bases, the J end lost 8 bases, and 10 bases lay between the germline ends. The CDR3 region is CAWSPNMDSPLHF. DNA of the CDR3: TGTGCCTGGAGTCCCAATATGGATTCACCCCTCCACTTT.

This clonotype was detected many times. V usage is TRBV12-3 or TRBV12-4 and J usage is TRBJ2-3; TRBD1 is a possible D gene (5 bases). V dropped 5 bases and J dropped 2 bases, with 14 bases sitting between them. This CDR3 comprises 15 residues. CDR3 sequence (DNA): TGTGCCAGCAGTCCTGACAGAGGTCACACAGATACGCAGTATTTT. It specifies CASSPDRGHTDTQYF.

J is TRBJ2-2 and V is TRBV6-2 or TRBV6-3; 9 bases line up with TRBD2. Germline V gene lookup returns CDR1 MNHEY and CDR2 SVGEGT. The CDR3 loop spans 15 amino acids. Unmatched junction bases numbered 4, after V lost 3 bases and J lost 5 bases. This CDR3 is CASSYGSGRTGELFF. The CDR3 DNA reads as TGTGCCAGCAGTTATGGTAGCGGGAGAACCGGGGAGCTGTTTTTT.

This clonotype was counted only a few times. The V gene is TRBV29-1, the J gene TRBJ2-4, with 12 bases matching TRBD2. The CDR3 sequence is 14 residues long. Trimming cost V 4 bases and J 8 bases; bases outside gene matches: 6. Germline loops: CDR1 SQVTM, CDR2 ANQGSEA. In DNA form, the CDR3 reads TGCAGCGTTGCTACTAGCGGGAGGTTGGACATTCAGTACTTC. The encoded protein is CSVATSGRLDIQYF.